This TCR beta chain was sequenced in a study of shared clonotypes between healthy human individuals (dated by TCRdb to about 2020). Background for the entire study: Two women and a few men aged 18 to 49 years were included in the cohort. To estimate repertoire size and how much clonotype sharing occurs between individuals, the study deeply sequenced the blood TCR repertoires of about five healthy adults. For each donor, CD4 naive and CD4 memory were each run on three plates, CD8 naive on two plates, and CD8 memory on one plate. Libraries were prepared and TCR repertoires were sequenced by different laboratories using diverse techniques, in order to increase sequencing depth and limit assay-specific biases. Leukapheresis yielded between about 0.8 and 9.5 billion PBMCs per donor. Overall study outcomes, separate from this receptor: Compared with non-shared clonotypes, clonotypes shared by all four sorted-subset donors had higher generation probabilities. Sampling was limited to blood, and TCR repertoires in tissue likely differ from TCR repertoires in blood. Naive subsets generally had larger estimated clonotype richness than memory subsets. Sharing across a few donors was observed for roughly 5.4% of naive CD4, 3% to 4% of naive CD8, over 2% of memory CD4, and about 0.4% of memory CD8 clonotypes. Based on pairwise subsampling, the degree of clonotype sharing among donors was expected to be affected by sequencing depth. Even with the large sequencing depth, rarefaction of the sorted-subset datasets indicated that sequencing was incomplete. Because the study included a small number of donors, the genetic and exposure-history diversity represented was limited.

The donors were healthy, HIV-negative adults with no recently reported acute infections or vaccinations. Every donor was a Caucasian adult residing in Nashville, Tennessee, USA. CD4+ T cells were enriched by magnetic negative selection; naive cells were then positively selected on CD45RA, and the negative fraction formed the memory subset. After blood collection by leukapheresis, PBMCs were isolated using Ficoll-Histopaque density gradient centrifugation and then cryopreserved in the vapor phase of liquid nitrogen. Purity and quantity of every magnetically sorted T cell population were checked by analytical flow cytometry. Each sorted fraction had its genomic DNA isolated and then quantified by UV absorbance on a Nanodrop 2000c. The CDR3 goes from the cysteine to the phenylalanine over 13 residues. Kept here is only the CDR3 DNA, which spans 39 bases and is read in frame from base 1. At the junction V is shortened by 2 bases and J by 1 base, with 5 bases in between. CDR1 and CDR2 are drawn from the germline V gene (reference sequence): SEHNR, FQNEAQ.

This clone was observed once. What this receptor recognizes is not known. Base qualities were left out, and no much larger clone turns up one base away. TCR CDR3 regions were amplified from genomic DNA by multiplex PCR using the deep immunoSEQ assay. Extracted genomic DNA from each cell subset was spread evenly across all wells of several immunoSEQ 96-well plates, with each plate serving as a replicate. For sorted subsets, each replicate PCR was loaded with around 220 ng genomic DNA, equivalent to 30,000 or so T cell genomes. Purified libraries were quantified with a Qubit 3.0 fluorometer, sized on a Bioanalyzer 2100, and re-quantified with the KAPA Library Quantification kit. Every immunoSEQ 96-well plate was sequenced on a separate single-read 150-cycle Illumina NextSeq 550 flow cell. Concerning the study's data processing: Because only junctional sequences without quality scores were contained in the immunoSEQ output, filtering matching that applied to full-length reads could not be performed. To assign V/J genes and CDR3, sequences were annotated against IMGT germline references using PyIR, a Python wrapper for IgBLAST v1.9. Reads were filtered out if the reads had weak V/J assignments (E-value above 1e-6), no CDR3, stop codons, out-of-frame junctions, or ambiguous translated residues. V3J clonotypes were defined by identical inferred V gene, J gene, and CDR3 amino acid sequence. Percentage overlap between repertoires was computed as shared unique clonotypes divided by the size of the smaller repertoire. Richness of each repertoire was evaluated using RTK rarefaction, the Chao1 estimator, and Recon v2.1 estimates of unobserved clonotypes. Generation probabilities for all TCRbeta clonotypes obtained by the gDNA method from a handful of donors were computed using OLGA. TCRdb carries this immuneACCESS record with in-frame sequences only. Its versions omit some clonotypes, under half of them owing to an unresolved V gene in the studies checked, with the rest unexplained. V and J calls plus clone size are reproduced from that table; the DNA served to infer D and trimming. Present in this sample are roughly 1,000,000 clones, around three quarters of which were seen just once. Clones ranked in the top ten supply roughly 0.65% of the sample.

The sequenced sample was memory CD4+ T cells from PBMCs. This sample's cell subset or site label indicates: CD45RA-negative fraction. The V and J segments used are TRBV7-9 and TRBJ1-1; no D segment can be confidently identified. The receptor comes from a man aged 18-30 years in good health. Some clones in this sample may be carry-over from other donors' samples. The base sequence is TGTGCCAGCAGCTTACAGTGGAACACTGAAGCTTTCTTT. It is translated as CASSLQWNTEAFF.